This TCR beta chain emerged from a study of blood T cell repertoires in COVID-19. At the level of the study: The United States, Italy and Spain supplied acute and convalescent COVID-19 samples.

In the original processing: Amplification from reference gene primers served as the basis for estimated nucleated cell counts. Measured with immunoSEQ multiplex PCR; TCRdb has only the in-frame clones, and not every one. The V and J calls and clone size are taken from that table; D and trimming were inferred from the DNA. The data show fewer than 200,000 clones, approximately 88% seen once. The CDR3 contains 14 residues. This TCR came from a woman younger than 35 who had recovered from COVID-19. The rearrangement links TRBV21-1 to TRBJ2-7; the listed D gene, TRBD2, was not tested against the DNA. TRBV21-1 is assigned pseudogene status. Source material: PBMCs or T cells enriched from blood (not recorded which). The CDR3 DNA is TGTGCCAGCAGCAAATATATCTTCTCCTACGAGCAGTACTTC. Encoded protein: CASSKYIFSYEQYF.